The table lists the clone carrying this T cell receptor (beta chain) with many counts. V lost 4 bases, J lost 6 bases, and 12 bases lay in between. The germline CDR1 and CDR2 sequences are SQVTM and ANQGSEA. This CDR3 is 13 amino acids long. These data come from a study of T cells after yellow fever vaccination. TCRdb recomputed calls from the 5' RACE reads with MiXCR, one row per CDR3 protein. The sample consists of about 340,000 distinct CDR3 sequences, roughly 4.3% of them appearing once. The clonotype was recovered from a man aged 18 to 29 who received the YFV17D yellow fever vaccine. The material was PBMCs, obtained 5 days after the yellow fever booster vaccination. The V call is TRBV29-1, the J call TRBJ1-4; no clear D gene. CDR3 DNA sequence: TGCAGCGTTGGAGTGGGGAACTATGAAAAACTGTTTTTT. This sequence encodes CSVGVGNYEKLFF.